These T cell receptor beta chains were read from a single sample in a study of T cell repertoires in cytomegalovirus infection. TCRdb re-called the reads with MiXCR, one entry per CDR3 protein. This table has some 400,000 distinct CDR3 sequences, 25% to 40% appearing once. The material sequenced was PBMCs. All receptors derive from a human donor in good health (CMV status not recorded). Some clones in this sample may be carry-over from other donors' samples. CDR3s include the opening cysteine and the closing phenylalanine or tryptophan. The D gene is left open where the match is weak. Rows give clone size only sometimes, using once, few, many, or a class for an expanded clone.

TRBJ1-1 - TRBD1 TRBV20-1 TGCAGTGCTAACTCACGACAGGGGGTTCCCTTGAACACTGAAGCTTTCTTT CSANSRQGVPLNTEAFF
TRBJ1-6 many - TRBV7-2 TGTGCCAGCAGCTTAGACAGGGCATGGAATTCACCCCTCCACTTT CASSLDRAWNSPLHF
TRBJ2-1 few - TRBV7-3 TGTGCCAGCAGCTTAAGTGGAACGGACAGAGGGGGCAATGAGCAGTTCTTC CASSLSGTDRGGNEQFF
TRBJ1-1 - - TRBV11-2 TGTGCCAGCAGCACCTCGCCGGCCCCGGGGGACACTGAAGCTTTCTTT CASSTSPAPGDTEAFF
TRBJ1-4 - - TRBV19 TGTGCCAGTAGTATCGGACCATCCCCCGAAAAACTGTTTTTT CASSIGPSPEKLFF
TRBJ2-7 few - TRBV2 TGTGCCAGCACGGCCCTGGGGGACACGTCCTACGAGCAGTACTTC CASTALGDTSYEQYF
TRBJ2-7 few - TRBV7-8 TGTGCCAGCAGCTCCCCATCCGGGACAATCGCCTACGAGCAGTACTTC CASSSPSGTIAYEQYF
TRBJ1-1 - - TRBV5-1 TGCGCCAGCAGATTAGGGGTAGCGAACACTGAAGCTTTCTTT CASRLGVANTEAFF
TRBJ2-1 few - TRBV6-2/TRBV6-3 TGTGCCAGCAGTTACACCAGTATTGAGCAGTTCTTC CASSYTSIEQFF
TRBJ2-7 many - TRBV6-5 TGTGCCAGCAGTTACTACGTGACCGGAGACTACGAGCAGTACTTC CASSYYVTGDYEQYF
TRBJ1-4 many - TRBV7-2 TGTGCCAGCACCGGACAGTTGGGCGAAAAACTGTTTTTT CASTGQLGEKLFF
TRBJ1-6 - - TRBV6-6 TGTGCCAGTAACACTCCAGACATGAGCTCCTATAATTCACCCCTCCACTTT CASNTPDMSSYNSPLHF
TRBJ1-4 - TRBD1 TRBV7-2 TGTGCCATCAGCTTAGCGCTAGCAGGGGGTAAAGGAAAACTGTTTTTT CAISLALAGGKGKLFF
TRBJ2-7 - - TRBV15 TGTGCCACCAGCAGAGATCTTGGCGGCGGGCAGTACTTC CATSRDLGGGQYF
TRBJ2-4 many - TRBV7-2 TGTGCCAGCAGCTTACGCGAGACCGGGACCCTTGTAGCCAAAAACATTCAGTACTTC CASSLRETGTLVAKNIQYF
TRBJ2-3 - TRBD2 TRBV6-6 TGTGCCAGCAGTTACTCGCTGCTAGCGGGGGGCACAGATACGCAGTATTTT CASSYSLLAGGTDTQYF
TRBJ2-2 many - TRBV7-9 TGTGCCAGCAGCATAGTCGGGGAGCTGTTTTTT CASSIVGELFF
TRBJ1-1 - - TRBV5-1 TGCGCCAGCAGCTTGGTGCCGGACTTGAACACTGAAGCTTTCTTT CASSLVPDLNTEAFF
TRBJ2-3 - - TRBV6-4 TGTGCCAGCAGTCTTACAGGGGAGGGCCCAGATACGCAGTATTTT CASSLTGEGPDTQYF
TRBJ2-3 many - TRBV7-2 TGTGCCAGCAGCTTTGGCGGGCAGCAGCATGATACGCAGTATTTT CASSFGGQQHDTQYF